The entry below gives a single T cell receptor beta chain sequence along with its context. Its target is not known. This record belongs to a study of a mutant IDH1 vaccine in newly diagnosed glioma. Study overall: An approximately 62% male, approximately 38% female split and a mean age of around 37 years characterized treated patients.

Assay: immunoSEQ multiplex PCR; the TCRdb copy retains only in-frame clones and omits some. This sample has tens of thousands of clones, with around 89% found just once. J was trimmed by 7 bases and V by 6 bases; bases with no gene match: 8. Germline V lookup: CDR1 SGHRS, CDR2 YFSETQ. CDR3 size: 14 residues. Time point of the sample: week 35, safety follow-up. Topical imiquimod accompanied each vaccine dose, which consisted of 300 ug of mutant IDH1 20-mer peptide. The receptor's source is a woman aged 35 to 49 with glioma. The rearrangement joins TRBV5-1 to TRBJ2-5; 11 nucleotides match TRBD2. The sequences come from PBMCs, collected from a glioma patient whose treatment included an IDH1 peptide vaccine. This CDR3 is CASIPTSGMGTQYF. CDR3 sequence (DNA): TGCGCCAGCATCCCGACTAGCGGGATGGGGACCCAGTACTTC.